These T cell receptor beta chains were read from a single sample in a study of blood T cell repertoires in COVID-19. Profiled with immunoSEQ multiplex PCR; TCRdb holds only in-frame clones, not every one. The table includes a few hundred thousand clones, about nine tenths detected once. The sample comprised peripheral blood. The receptors were sampled from a person under 35 with COVID-19, enrolled during active disease. The conserved cysteine and the conserved F or W are not part of the CDR3 here.

V gene	J gene	CDR3 protein
TRBV12-3/TRBV12-4	TRBJ2-3	ASSFGGADTQY
TRBV7-9	TRBJ1-1	ASSPTGLNTEAF
TRBV24-1	TRBJ1-2	ATSDAGRGLSYT
TRBV19	TRBJ1-3	ASSIPRTAGNTIY
TRBV19	TRBJ1-6	ASSDPGQGASPLH
TRBV13	TRBJ1-3	ASSLTGNGNTIY
TRBV24-1	TRBJ2-1	ATSDLTGYYPRYNEQF
TRBV5-1	TRBJ1-5	ASSLEGQSQPQH
TRBV7-9	TRBJ2-1	ASSLSRDTNEQF
TRBV19	TRBJ2-3	ASSQTSGTRTDTQY
TRBV19	TRBJ1-5	ASSGGTVSNQPQH
TRBV4-1	TRBJ2-3	ASSQLLAGVETDTQY
TRBV24-1	TRBJ2-1	ATSAGGTYNEQF
TRBV5-1	TRBJ2-7	ASSPGQGKAYEQY
TRBV11-1	TRBJ2-2	ASSAGGVNTGELF
TRBV28	TRBJ1-2	ASSLTGRGGYT
TRBV13	TRBJ2-1	ASSQYNEQF
TRBV19	TRBJ2-7	ASSSGTGFYYEQY
TRBV5-8	TRBJ2-5	ASSRGGSAVQETQY
TRBV19	TRBJ1-2	ASSIGVGTTSGYT
TRBV5-4	TRBJ1-2	ASSGRQGGSSGYT
TRBV7-9	TRBJ2-1	ASSLEWTPSYNEQF
TRBV7-9	TRBJ2-7	ASSLGLAGPSYEQY
TRBV9	TRBJ2-7	ASSVASTGTRPY
TRBV5-1	TRBJ2-3	ASSLEGIGSTQY
TRBV23-1	TRBJ1-1	ASRPTMEGKTEAF
TRBV9	TRBJ1-1	ASSVGTGSTNTEAF
TRBV6-5	TRBJ2-2	ASRAPGTGELF
TRBV3-1/TRBV3-2	TRBJ1-4	ASSQVYTGGEKLF
TRBV25-1	TRBJ1-2	ASSFSRVNGYT
TRBV28	TRBJ2-3	ASSPGWDSVTDTQY
TRBV5-1	TRBJ2-3	ASRVGLGTDTQY
TRBV13	TRBJ1-4	ASSSRTLGNEKLF
TRBV5-6	TRBJ2-5	ASSLELEETQY
TRBV7-9	TRBJ2-3	ASTTYLDTQY
TRBV25-1	TRBJ2-3	ASSESVYTDTQY
TRBV28	TRBJ2-5	ATGTSGKETQY
TRBV5-3	TRBJ1-3	ARSPRYDGGDPTHDSGNTIY
TRBV19	TRBJ2-3	ASSSSSTDTQY
TRBV6-2/TRBV6-3	TRBJ1-1	ASSPPVGGGNTEAF
TRBV28	TRBJ1-1	ASSLGPEAF
TRBV7-8	TRBJ2-2	ASSGGLAGVRTGELF
TRBV5-1	TRBJ2-3	ASRGTSTSGHTDTQY
TRBV13	TRBJ1-4	ASSPRGTGAEKLF
TRBV2	TRBJ1-2	ASSEAGAGNYGYT
TRBV18	TRBJ1-2	ASSPRFFGGVYGYT